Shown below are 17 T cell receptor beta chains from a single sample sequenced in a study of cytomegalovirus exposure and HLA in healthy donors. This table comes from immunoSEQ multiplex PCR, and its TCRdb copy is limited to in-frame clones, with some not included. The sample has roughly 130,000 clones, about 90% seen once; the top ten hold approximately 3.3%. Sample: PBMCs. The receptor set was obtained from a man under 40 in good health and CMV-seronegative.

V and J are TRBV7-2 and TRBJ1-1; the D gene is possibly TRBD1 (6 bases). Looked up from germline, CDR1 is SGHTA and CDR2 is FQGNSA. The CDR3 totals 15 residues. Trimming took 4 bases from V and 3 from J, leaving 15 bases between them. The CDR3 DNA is TGTGCCAGCAGCTCGGGGGGGGCTGGGGACACTGAAGCTTTCTTT. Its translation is CASSSGGAGDTEAFF. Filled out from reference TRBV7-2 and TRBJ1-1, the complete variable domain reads GAGVSQSPSNKVTEKGKDVELRCDPISGHTALYWYRQSLGQGLEFLIYFQGNSAPDKSGLPSDRFSAERTGGSVSTLTIQRTQQEDSAVYLCASSSGGAGDTEAFFGQGTRLTVV.

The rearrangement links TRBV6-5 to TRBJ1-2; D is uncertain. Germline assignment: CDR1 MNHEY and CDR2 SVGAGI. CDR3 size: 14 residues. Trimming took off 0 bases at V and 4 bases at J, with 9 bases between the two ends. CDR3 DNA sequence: TGTGCCAGCAGTTACTCATGGGGAGGCTATGGCTACACCTTC. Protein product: CASSYSWGGYGYTF.

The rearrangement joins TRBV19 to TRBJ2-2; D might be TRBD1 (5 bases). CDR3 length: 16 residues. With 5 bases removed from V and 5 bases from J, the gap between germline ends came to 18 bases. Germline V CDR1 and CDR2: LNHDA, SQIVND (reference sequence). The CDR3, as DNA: TGTGCCAGTAGTCCTGGTATCAGGGTGAGAACCGGGGAGCTGTTTTTT. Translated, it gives CASSPGIRVRTGELFF.

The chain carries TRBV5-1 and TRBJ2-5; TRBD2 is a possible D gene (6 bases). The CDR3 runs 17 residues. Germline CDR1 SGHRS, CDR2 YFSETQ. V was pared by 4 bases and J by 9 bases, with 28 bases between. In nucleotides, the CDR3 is TGCGCCAGCAGCCCCCCAAGGGTGGGTGTAATTGGAGGGGCCCAGTACTTC. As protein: CASSPPRVGVIGGAQYF.

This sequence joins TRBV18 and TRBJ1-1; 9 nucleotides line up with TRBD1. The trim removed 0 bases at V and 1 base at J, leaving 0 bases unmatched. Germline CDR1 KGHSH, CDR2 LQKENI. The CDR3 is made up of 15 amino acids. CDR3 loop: CASSPPGQGNTEAFF. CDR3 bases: TGTGCCAGCTCACCACCGGGACAGGGGAACACTGAAGCTTTCTTT.

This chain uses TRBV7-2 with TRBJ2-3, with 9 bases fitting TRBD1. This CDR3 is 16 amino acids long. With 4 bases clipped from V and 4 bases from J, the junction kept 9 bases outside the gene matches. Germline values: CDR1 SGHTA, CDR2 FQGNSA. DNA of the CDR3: TGTGCCAGCAGCTCCCTGACAGGGGGTAGTGCAGATACGCAGTATTTT. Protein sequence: CASSSLTGGSADTQYF.

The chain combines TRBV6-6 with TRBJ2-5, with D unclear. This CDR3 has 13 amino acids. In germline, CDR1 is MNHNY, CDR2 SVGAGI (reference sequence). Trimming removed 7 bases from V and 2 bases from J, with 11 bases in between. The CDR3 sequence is CASTPAGQETQYF. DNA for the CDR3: TGTGCCAGCACCCCCGCCGGTCAAGAGACCCAGTACTTC.

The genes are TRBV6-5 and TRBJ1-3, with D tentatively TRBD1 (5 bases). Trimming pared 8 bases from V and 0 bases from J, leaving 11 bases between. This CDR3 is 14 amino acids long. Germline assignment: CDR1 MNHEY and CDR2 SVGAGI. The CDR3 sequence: CASWAGGSGNTIYF. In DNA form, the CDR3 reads TGTGCCAGCTGGGCGGGGGGCTCTGGAAACACCATATATTTT.

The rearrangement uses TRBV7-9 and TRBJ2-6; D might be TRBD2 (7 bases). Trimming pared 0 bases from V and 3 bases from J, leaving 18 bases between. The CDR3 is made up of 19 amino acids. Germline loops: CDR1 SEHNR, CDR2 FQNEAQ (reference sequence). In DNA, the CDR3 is TGTGCCAGCAGCTTAGCTAGCTGGAGGGGGGGAATTGGGGCCAACGTCCTGACTTTC. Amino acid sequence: CASSLASWRGGIGANVLTF.

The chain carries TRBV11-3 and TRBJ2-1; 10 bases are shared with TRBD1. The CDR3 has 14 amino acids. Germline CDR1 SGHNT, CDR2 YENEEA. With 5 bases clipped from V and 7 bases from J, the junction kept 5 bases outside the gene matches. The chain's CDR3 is CASSVRQGANEQFF. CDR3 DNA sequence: TGTGCCAGCAGCGTTCGACAGGGGGCGAATGAGCAGTTCTTC.

The CDR3 DNA reads as TGTGCCAGCAGCTTAGGAAACACAAACTATGGCTACACCTTC. As protein: CASSLGNTNYGYTF. The chain uses TRBV7-9 and TRBJ1-2; no clear D. The germline V gene has CDR1 SEHNR and CDR2 FQNEAQ (reference sequence). The CDR3 is made up of 14 amino acids. V lost 1 base to trimming and J lost 2 bases, with 8 bases between them.

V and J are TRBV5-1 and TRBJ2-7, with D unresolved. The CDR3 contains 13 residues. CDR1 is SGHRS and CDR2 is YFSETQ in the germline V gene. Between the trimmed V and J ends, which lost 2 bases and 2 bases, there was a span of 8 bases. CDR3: CASSFTETYEQYF. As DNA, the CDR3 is TGCGCCAGCAGCTTTACAGAGACCTACGAGCAGTACTTC.

CDR3 sequence reads: CAISESDYGNQPQHF. As DNA, the CDR3 is TGTGCCATCAGTGAGAGCGATTATGGCAATCAGCCCCAGCATTTT. This chain connects TRBV10-3 to TRBJ1-5; D unresolved. V lost 2 bases, J lost 2 bases, and 10 bases lay in between. In germline, CDR1 is ENHRY, CDR2 SYGVKD. The CDR3 totals 15 residues.

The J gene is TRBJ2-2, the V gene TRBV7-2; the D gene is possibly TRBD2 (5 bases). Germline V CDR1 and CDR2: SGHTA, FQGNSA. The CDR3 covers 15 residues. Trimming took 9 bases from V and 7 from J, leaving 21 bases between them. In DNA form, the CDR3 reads TGTGCCAGAACGATCCGGGGTCCCAACCACGGGGAGCTGTTTTTT. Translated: CARTIRGPNHGELFF.

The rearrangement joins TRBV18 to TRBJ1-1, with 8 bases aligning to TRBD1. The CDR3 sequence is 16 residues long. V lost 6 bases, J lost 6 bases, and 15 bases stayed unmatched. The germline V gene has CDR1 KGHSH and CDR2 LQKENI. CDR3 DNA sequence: TGTGCCAGCTCCCATAAAACCGGGACAGGCATATCTGAAGCTTTCTTT. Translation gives CASSHKTGTGISEAFF.

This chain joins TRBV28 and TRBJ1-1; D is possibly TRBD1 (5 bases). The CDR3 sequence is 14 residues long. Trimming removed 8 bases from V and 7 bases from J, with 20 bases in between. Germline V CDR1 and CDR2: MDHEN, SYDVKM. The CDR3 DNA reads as TGTGCCAGCTGCCCCGGGACTGCAGTAGGTGAAGCTTTCTTT. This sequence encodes CASCPGTAVGEAFF. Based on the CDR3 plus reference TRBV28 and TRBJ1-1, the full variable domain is DVKVTQSSRYLVKRTGEKVFLECVQDMDHENMFWYRQDPGLGLRLIYFSYDVKMKEKGDIPEGYSVSREKKERFSLILESASTNQTSMYLCASCPGTAVGEAFFGQGTRLTVV.

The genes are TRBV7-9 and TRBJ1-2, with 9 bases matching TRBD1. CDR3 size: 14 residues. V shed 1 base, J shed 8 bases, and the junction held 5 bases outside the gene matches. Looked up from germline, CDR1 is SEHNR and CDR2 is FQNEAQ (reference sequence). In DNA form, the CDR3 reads TGTGCCAGCAGCTTAGATGGGACAGGGAACGGCTACACCTTC. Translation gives CASSLDGTGNGYTF. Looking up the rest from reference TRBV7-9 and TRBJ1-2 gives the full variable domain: DTGVSQNPRHKITKRGQNVTFRCDPISEHNRLYWYRQTLGQGPEFLTYFQNEAQLEKSRLLSDRFSAERPKGSFSTLEIQRTEQGDSAMYLCASSLDGTGNGYTFGSGTRLTVV.